The table lists the clone carrying this T cell receptor beta chain with many counts. The antigen is not known. This entry comes from a study of T cells after yellow fever vaccination. Overall study results and limits: The study found a weaker secondary response that peaked faster, day 5 versus 15. Post-booster repertoires contained most primary-vaccination clones again (approximately 95% CD4, 88% CD8).

Trimming removed 3 bases from V and 9 bases from J, with 12 bases in between. Germline assignment: CDR1 SGHVS and CDR2 FNYEAQ. There are 13 residues in the CDR3. As TCR cDNA was made by 5'RACE template switching, a universal primer site and UMIs were added. TCRdb re-analysed the 5' RACE reads in MiXCR, keeping a single row per CDR3 protein. Counted here are about 550,000 distinct CDR3 sequences, about a fifth occurring once; the ten biggest clones make up around 15%. The chain is built from TRBV7-6 and TRBJ2-1, with D maybe TRBD2 (6 bases). The sequence derives from a man aged 30 to 45 who received the YFV17D yellow fever vaccine. This material consisted of PBMCs, taken 15 days after the yellow fever booster vaccination. CDR3 loop: CASSFQTEGEQFF. For the CDR3, the DNA is TGTGCCAGCAGCTTCCAAACGGAGGGTGAGCAGTTCTTC.